The 21 T cell receptor beta chains presented below share a single source sample, sequenced in a study of blood T cell repertoires in COVID-19. Clones were read by immunoSEQ multiplex PCR, and TCRdb kept only the in-frame ones, dropping some. The table includes 200,000 to 250,000 clones, 88% detected once. Sequencing was carried out using peripheral blood. These receptors came from a man between 18 and 35 years old with active or convalescent COVID-19.

The chain employs TRBV27 and TRBJ2-7, with TRBD2 identical over 8 bases. Germline-derived CDR1 and CDR2 are MNHEY and SMNVEV (reference sequence). V lost 6 bases to trimming and J lost 5 bases; unmatched junction nucleotides: 9. The CDR3 totals 14 residues. CDR3 DNA: TGTGCCAGCAGGGAGGGACTAGTTAGCCACGAGCAGTACTTC. Translated, it gives CASREGLVSHEQYF.

V is TRBV18 and J is TRBJ1-1; D call uncertain. Looked up from germline, CDR1 is KGHSH and CDR2 is LQKENI. The ends were cut back, 5 bases at V and 6 bases at J, with 19 bases in the middle. The CDR3 covers 15 residues. CDR3 loop: CASSSSASSFPEAFF. In nucleotides, the CDR3 is TGTGCCAGCTCATCTAGCGCTTCAAGTTTCCCTGAAGCTTTCTTT.

This clone has more than one count but fewer than ten. This chain uses TRBV21-1 with TRBJ1-6; the table names TRBD1, a call not compared with the DNA. TRBV21-1 is flagged as a pseudogene. This CDR3 is 11 amino acids long. CDR3 loop: CAPLDISPLHF. CDR3 coding DNA: TGTGCCCCCCTGGACATTTCACCCCTCCACTTT.

The rearrangement links TRBV2 to TRBJ2-1; 9 positions match TRBD2. CDR1 and CDR2 from the germline V gene are SNHLY and FYNNEI. V lost 1 base and J lost 3; bases outside the gene matches: 10. The CDR3 is made up of 18 amino acids. CDR3: CASSEVSGRPSFYNEQFF. The CDR3 nucleotides are TGTGCCAGCAGTGAAGTCAGCGGGAGGCCATCCTTCTACAATGAGCAGTTCTTC.

V usage is TRBV9 and J usage is TRBJ1-6; no clear D gene. This CDR3 contains 14 residues. Germline CDR1 and CDR2: SGDLS and YYNGEE. V dropped 3 bases and J dropped 15 bases, with 19 bases sitting between them. This chain's CDR3 is CASSASQETSRLHF. The CDR3 nucleotides read TGTGCCAGCAGCGCATCTCAGGAAACCTCTCGCCTCCACTTT. Looking up the rest from reference TRBV9 and TRBJ1-6 gives the full variable domain: DSGVTQTPKHLITATGQRVTLRCSPRSGDLSVYWYQQSLDQGLQFLIQYYNGEERAKGNILERFSAQQFPDLHSELNLSSLELGDSALYFCASSASQETSRLHFGNGTRLTVT.

The chain employs TRBV28 and TRBJ2-7; tentative D call: TRBD1 (5 bases). V lost 10 bases and J 3 bases, leaving 16 bases between the germline ends. Germline values: CDR1 MDHEN, CDR2 SYDVKM. The CDR3 totals 13 residues. This CDR3 is CATVSGDSYEQYF. The CDR3 DNA reads as TGTGCCACCGTCTCAGGAGACAGCTACGAGCAGTACTTC. The full variable domain, completed using reference TRBV28 and TRBJ2-7, is DVKVTQSSRYLVKRTGEKVFLECVQDMDHENMFWYRQDPGLGLRLIYFSYDVKMKEKGDIPEGYSVSREKKERFSLILESASTNQTSMYLCATVSGDSYEQYFGPGTRLTVT.

This chain connects TRBV3-1 (or the pseudogene TRBV3-2) to TRBJ1-2; a weak D match, TRBD1 (6 bases). Germline values: CDR1 LGHDT, CDR2 YNNKEL (reference sequence). The CDR3 sequence is 15 residues long. V was cut by 1 base and J by 5 bases, with 14 bases left in between. CDR3 in amino acids: CASSQVGGGTYGYTF. The DNA of the CDR3 is TGTGCCAGCAGCCAAGTGGGAGGGGGAACATATGGCTACACCTTC.

The genes are TRBV6-2 or TRBV6-3 and TRBJ2-1; 12 nucleotides align to TRBD2. This CDR3 comprises 17 residues. CDR1 and CDR2 from the germline V gene are MNHEY and SVGEGT. Germline trimming cut 0 bases from V and 5 bases from J; bases unmatched to any gene: 5. In DNA, the CDR3 is TGTGCCAGCAGTTACTCCCCGACTAGCGGGAGCCACAATGAGCAGTTCTTC. This sequence encodes CASSYSPTSGSHNEQFF.

This chain connects TRBV5-1 to TRBJ1-1; the match to TRBD1 covers 8 bases. With 2 bases clipped from V and 5 bases from J, the junction kept 5 bases outside the gene matches. Germline V gene sequence: CDR1 SGHRS, CDR2 YFSETQ. The CDR3 runs to 14 residues. Here the CDR3 reads CASSFGQGRTEAFF. CDR3 coding DNA: TGCGCCAGCAGCTTTGGACAGGGTAGGACTGAAGCTTTCTTT.

The chain uses TRBV7-9 and TRBJ1-6; TRBD1 might be the D (6 bases). Germline V gene lookup returns CDR1 SEHNR and CDR2 FQNEAQ (reference sequence). The V gene lost 5 bases and the J gene lost 7 bases, with 12 bases spanning the gap. CDR3 size: 14 residues. CDR3 DNA sequence: TGTGCCAGCAGCCCAGGGGATCCGAATTCACCCCTCCACTTT. It is translated as CASSPGDPNSPLHF.

The count of this clone is one. The chain uses TRBV7-3 and TRBJ2-1; D is perhaps TRBD2 (6 bases). The CDR3 contains 13 residues. Germline V gene sequence: CDR1 SGHTA, CDR2 FQGTGA. Trimming took 4 bases from V and 7 from J, leaving 11 bases between them. This chain's CDR3 is CASSSGSQNEQFF. CDR3 in DNA: TGTGCCAGCAGCTCCGGGAGTCAGAATGAGCAGTTCTTC.

V gene TRBV5-1 combines with J gene TRBJ2-3, with 11 bases lining up with TRBD2. The V gene's germline CDR1 is SGHRS and CDR2 YFSETQ. The junction had 10 bases not matched to a gene; V was cut back by 4 bases and J by 3 bases. This CDR3 comprises 17 residues. CDR3 sequence: CASSPDSGRAGTDTQYF. CDR3 in DNA: TGCGCCAGCAGCCCAGATAGCGGGAGGGCCGGGACAGATACGCAGTATTTT.

The J gene is TRBJ1-2, the V gene TRBV4-1; D is ambiguous. The CDR3 covers 15 residues. In germline, CDR1 is MGHRA, CDR2 YSYEKL. Trimming left V 4 bases short and J 5 bases short, with 17 bases between. The CDR3 reads CASSPLPTPGYGYTF. DNA of the CDR3: TGCGCCAGCAGCCCTCTTCCTACACCCGGGTATGGCTACACCTTC.

This clone appeared once. The gene calls are TRBV23-1 and TRBJ1-1; TRBD1 agrees at 7 bases. TRBV23-1 is an open reading frame whose function is uncertain. After removal of 9 bases from V and 4 bases from J, the junction contained 5 bases not matched to a gene. CDR3 size: 12 residues. Here the CDR3 reads CARLTGPTEAFF. DNA of the CDR3: TGCGCCAGACTGACAGGGCCCACTGAAGCTTTCTTT.

J is TRBJ2-2 and V is TRBV7-6, with TRBD2 matching over 8 bases. Germline CDR1 and CDR2: SGHVS and FNYEAQ. Trimming removed 8 bases from V and 3 bases from J; junction bases left unmatched: 2. The CDR3 is 13 amino acids. The CDR3: CASGLAYTGELFF. The CDR3 nucleotides read TGTGCCAGCGGACTAGCCTACACCGGGGAGCTGTTTTTT.

The CDR3 coding sequence is TGTGCCAGCAGTTTTTCGACTAATGAAAAACTGTTTTTT. Translation: CASSFSTNEKLFF. This sequence joins TRBV28 and TRBJ1-4; D is unclear. Per the germline V gene, CDR1 is MDHEN and CDR2 is SYDVKM. V shed 3 bases and J shed 2 bases, with 4 bases lying between them. CDR3 size: 13 residues.

The chain carries TRBV2 and TRBJ2-7, with 12 bases aligning to TRBD1. This CDR3 spans 14 amino acids. Germline V gives CDR1 SNHLY, CDR2 FYNNEI. J was trimmed by 6 bases and V by 7 bases; bases with no gene match: 7. In DNA, the CDR3 is TGTGCCAGCACTTGGGACAGGGGGCTGGTCGAGCAGTACTTC. This translates into CASTWDRGLVEQYF.

The genes are TRBV27 and TRBJ1-1, with no clear D. This CDR3 comprises 13 residues. V lost 6 bases and J 4 bases, leaving 12 bases between the germline ends. Germline-derived CDR1 and CDR2 are MNHEY and SMNVEV (reference sequence). The CDR3 region is CASRLAGFTEAFF. The CDR3 DNA reads TGTGCCAGCAGACTTGCGGGCTTCACTGAAGCTTTCTTT.

This rearrangement joins TRBV2 to TRBJ1-6; D unresolved. V dropped 9 bases and J dropped 10 bases, with 19 bases sitting between them. The germline CDR1 and CDR2 sequences are SNHLY and FYNNEI. This CDR3 has 14 residues. CDR3 sequence (DNA): TGTGCCAGAACTAAGACGGTGGAAGGATCACCCCTCCACTTT. Its translation is CARTKTVEGSPLHF.

This sequence joins TRBV28 and TRBJ2-1; 7 positions agree with TRBD2. CDR1 and CDR2 (germline): MDHEN, SYDVKM. This CDR3 contains 14 residues. Germline trimming cut 4 bases from V and 6 bases from J; bases unmatched to any gene: 6. CDR3 DNA: TGTGCCAGCAGTTGGGGAGGGAGCACCAATGAGCAGTTCTTC. It translates to CASSWGGSTNEQFF.

The gene calls are TRBV30 and TRBJ2-1; 10 nucleotides line up with TRBD1. This CDR3 spans 12 amino acids. Per the germline V gene, CDR1 is GTSNPN and CDR2 is SVGIG (reference sequence). The V gene end was trimmed by 2 bases and the J gene end by 15 bases; junction bases not matched to a gene: 7. The CDR3 loop is CAWSWTGGVGFF. CDR3 bases: TGTGCCTGGAGTTGGACAGGGGGGGTTGGGTTCTTC.